This TCR beta chain originates from a study of circulating CD8 cells and anti-PD-1 response in melanoma. Study-wide results and caveats: Generally, no replicate experiments were performed. Peptide assays on expanded sorted subsets replaced tumor-based reactivity testing. TIGIT repertoires were least diverse, DNEG repertoires most diverse. Published repertoire comparisons used only baseline and M1 samples from a small cohort with few responders.

TCR libraries were prepared from around 14 ng of total RNA with the QIAseq Immune Repertoire TCR panel. TCRdb fed the reads into MiXCR, producing one record per CDR3 protein. The data hold fewer than 600 distinct CDR3 sequences, with approximately 10% observed a single time. In its sample, this clonotype ranks as large. Its antigen is unknown. Live CD3+CD8+TCRalphabeta+ cells were sorted into four subsets by PD-1 and/or TIGIT. This CDR3 contains 14 residues. J lost 6 bases, V lost 0 bases, and 1 base had no gene match. CDR1 and CDR2 (germline): LGHNA, YSLEER. The V and J genes are TRBV4-3 and TRBJ2-7; 11 bases are shared with TRBD1. This receptor was identified in a human donor with melanoma. Sequenced here: CD8+ T cells from PBMCs, sampled at baseline or after one month of anti-PD-1 therapy (not recorded which). The CDR3 region is CASSQDGTGGEQYF. CDR3 bases: TGCGCCAGCAGCCAAGACGGGACAGGGGGCGAGCAGTACTTC.